This is a list of T cell receptor beta chains from one sample in a study of synovial regulatory T cells in juvenile arthritis. The method was immunoSEQ multiplex PCR; TCRdb's version includes in-frame clones alone and lacks a portion of them. Its table lists about 10,000 clones. The sample was Treg cells from blood. These receptors were obtained from a donor aged 2-29 years with juvenile idiopathic arthritis. CDR3s include the opening cysteine and the closing phenylalanine or tryptophan. The order of the fields is V gene, J gene, CDR3 protein.

v_gene: TRBV21-1
j_gene: TRBJ2-1
CDR3aa: CASSSKSGAPYNEQFF

v_gene: TRBV30
j_gene: TRBJ1-5
CDR3aa: CAWNRHSNQPQHF

v_gene: TRBV6-1
j_gene: TRBJ2-2
CDR3aa: CARGSVTGELFF

v_gene: TRBV2
j_gene: TRBJ1-1
CDR3aa: CAGADPLGTEAFF

v_gene: TRBV7-2
j_gene: TRBJ1-3
CDR3aa: CASSLVWVGGNTIYF

v_gene: TRBV7-6
j_gene: TRBJ2-2
CDR3aa: CASRDRDRGTGELFF

v_gene: TRBV10-3
j_gene: TRBJ2-1
CDR3aa: CAITSGLAGGLNEQFF

v_gene: TRBV14
j_gene: TRBJ2-7
CDR3aa: CASSPGAPYEQYF

v_gene: TRBV7-3
j_gene: TRBJ2-2
CDR3aa: CASSFGPNTGELFF

v_gene: TRBV28
j_gene: TRBJ2-5
CDR3aa: CASSLGARVGETQYF

v_gene: TRBV11-2
j_gene: TRBJ2-7
CDR3aa: CASSPSMVGTYEQYF

v_gene: TRBV14
j_gene: TRBJ2-2
CDR3aa: CASSLRQFTGELFF

v_gene: TRBV30
j_gene: TRBJ1-4
CDR3aa: CAWRRQGMYEKLFF

v_gene: TRBV5-6
j_gene: TRBJ2-2
CDR3aa: CASSTGLAGGPVNTGELFF

v_gene: TRBV10-3
j_gene: TRBJ2-7
CDR3aa: CAIRGAVEQGRTYEQYF

v_gene: TRBV2
j_gene: TRBJ2-7
CDR3aa: CASSEVSYEQYF

v_gene: TRBV10-3
j_gene: TRBJ1-2
CDR3aa: CATETGGGYGYTF

v_gene: TRBV28
j_gene: TRBJ2-1
CDR3aa: CASSPRVGSALGNEQFF

v_gene: TRBV18
j_gene: TRBJ2-7
CDR3aa: CASSPLRGAEQYF

v_gene: TRBV11-2
j_gene: TRBJ1-2
CDR3aa: CASSYLQGTYGYTF

v_gene: TRBV6-1
j_gene: TRBJ2-7
CDR3aa: CASSEALTSGSPYEQYF

v_gene: TRBV2
j_gene: TRBJ1-5
CDR3aa: CASTGFVNQPQHF

v_gene: TRBV6-1
j_gene: TRBJ1-5
CDR3aa: CASGGIPGNQPQHF

v_gene: TRBV29-1
j_gene: TRBJ2-6
CDR3aa: CSVMVQGGNVLTF